The 32 T cell receptor beta chains presented below share a single source sample, sequenced in a study of blood T cell repertoires in COVID-19. Clones were sequenced by immunoSEQ multiplex PCR, and TCRdb holds only the in-frame ones, with some missing. The table includes around 98,000 clones, roughly 80% detected once. The source material was peripheral blood. Receptor source: a woman aged 60-70 years with acute or convalescent COVID-19.

CDR3 protein: CASSDLGITNEKLFF. The CDR3 DNA sequence: TGTGCCAGCAGCGACCTGGGCATAACTAATGAAAAACTGTTTTTT. This chain links TRBV6-5 with TRBJ1-4; D remains ambiguous. Germline V CDR1 and CDR2: MNHEY, SVGAGI. There are 15 residues in the CDR3. The V end lost 6 bases, the J end lost 1 base, and 12 bases lay between the germline ends.

V and J are TRBV2 and TRBJ1-2; D is unresolved. CDR3 length: 15 amino acids. Per germline, CDR1 SNHLY and CDR2 FYNNEI. Trimming took 3 bases from V and 4 from J, leaving 15 bases between them. In DNA form, the CDR3 reads TGTGCCAGCAGTGATACTCCGGGGATCGGCTATGGCTACACCTTC. Translated, it gives CASSDTPGIGYGYTF.

The chain is built from TRBV7-9 and TRBJ2-7, with 7 bases matching TRBD2. The CDR3 sequence is 14 residues long. Germline values: CDR1 SEHNR, CDR2 FQNEAQ (reference sequence). In DNA, the CDR3 is TGTGCAGCAGCCACGCCTGGGGAGGGGTACGAGCAGTACTTC. It translates to CAAATPGEGYEQYF.

A few counts support this clone. The chain has TRBV19 and TRBJ2-1; TRBD1 agrees at 11 bases. The CDR3 runs 12 residues. The J segment lost 11 bases and the V segment lost 5 bases, leaving 2 bases of the junction unmatched. Germline V lookup: CDR1 LNHDA, CDR2 SQIVND (reference sequence). CDR3 sequence (DNA): TGTGCCAGTAGTGAGGACAGGGGGCAGCAGTTCTTC. Encoded protein: CASSEDRGQQFF.

The chain joins TRBV27 to TRBJ1-6; 10 bases align to TRBD1. The CDR3 has 16 residues. J was trimmed by 6 bases and V by 7 bases; bases with no gene match: 9. CDR1 MNHEY and CDR2 SMNVEV come from the germline V gene (reference sequence). CDR3 DNA: TGTGCCAGCACCCCGGGACAGGGGTTGGGTAATTCACCCCTCCACTTT. Translated: CASTPGQGLGNSPLHF.

The chain combines TRBV30 with TRBJ1-4; 10 bases line up with TRBD1. This CDR3 comprises 14 residues. The junction had 4 bases not matched to a gene; V was cut back by 3 bases and J by 6 bases. From germline, CDR1 is GTSNPN and CDR2 SVGIG (reference sequence). CDR3 in DNA: TGTGCCTGGAGGGCCGGGACAGGGGATGAAAAACTGTTTTTT. Translating gives CAWRAGTGDEKLFF.

V and J are TRBV7-8 and TRBJ1-2, with a weak D call TRBD1 (5 bases). The germline gives CDR1 SGHVS, CDR2 FQNEAQ. Trimming stripped 5 bases from V and 0 bases from J, with 10 bases between. The CDR3 totals 14 residues. CDR3 DNA sequence: TGTGCCAGCAGCCCCAGGGTTCCTAACTATGGCTACACCTTC. Residues: CASSPRVPNYGYTF.

This clone is a singleton in its sample. This chain joins TRBV7-2 and TRBJ2-7; 7 bases agree with TRBD2. The CDR3 spans 14 residues. Germline lookup yields CDR1 SGHTA and CDR2 FQGNSA. V lost 5 bases to trimming and J lost 1 base; unmatched junction nucleotides: 5. CDR3 nucleotide sequence: TGTGCCAGCAGCCCAAGACTAGCTTCCTACGAGCAGTACTTC. Translation: CASSPRLASYEQYF.

The genes are TRBV6-6 and TRBJ1-5, with 12 bases lining up with TRBD1. V lost 7 bases to trimming and J lost 5 bases; unmatched junction nucleotides: 9. Germline CDR1 is MNHNY and CDR2 is SVGAGI (reference sequence). The CDR3 runs 16 residues. As DNA, the CDR3 is TGTGCCAGCAAAGTTGCGGGGACAGGGGGCTATCAGCCCCAGCATTTT. It translates to CASKVAGTGGYQPQHF.

The V call is TRBV3-1 (or the pseudogene TRBV3-2), the J call TRBJ1-1; D remains ambiguous. CDR1 and CDR2 (germline): LGHDT, YNNKEL (reference sequence). The CDR3 extends over 15 amino acids. The V gene lost 1 base and the J gene lost 4 bases, with 13 bases spanning the gap. CDR3 residues: CASSQAGVSGTEAFF. Written as DNA, the CDR3 is TGTGCCAGCAGCCAAGCCGGGGTTTCGGGCACTGAAGCTTTCTTT.

In its sample, this clone was seen once. V is TRBV28 and J is TRBJ1-1; TRBD1 aligns across 7 bases. V shed 7 bases, J shed 5 bases, and the junction held 10 bases outside the gene matches. CDR1 and CDR2 (germline): MDHEN, SYDVKM. This CDR3 contains 14 residues. The CDR3 nucleotides read TGTGCCAGCAATTTGGGACACAGGGGAACTGAAGCTTTCTTT. This codes for CASNLGHRGTEAFF.

Worth noting for this clone: Other DNA variants within this sample encode the same CDR3. The rearrangement joins TRBV5-1 to TRBJ2-3; 8 bases are a match to TRBD1. The CDR3 runs 14 residues. Germline V lookup: CDR1 SGHRS, CDR2 YFSETQ. V shed 3 bases, J shed 1 base, and the junction held 1 base outside the gene matches. The CDR3 DNA reads as TGCGCCAGCAGCTCGGACAGGGGCACAGATACGCAGTATTTT. Protein sequence: CASSSDRGTDTQYF.

The rearrangement links TRBV11-2 to TRBJ2-1; 9 bases agree with TRBD1. With V trimmed by 5 bases and J by 7 bases, 12 bases remained unmatched. The CDR3 spans 16 residues. Germline V gene lookup returns CDR1 SGHAT and CDR2 FQNNGV. The CDR3 region is CASSNSGTGRTNEQFF. CDR3 in DNA: TGTGCCAGCAGCAACAGCGGGACAGGGCGTACGAATGAGCAGTTCTTC.

The chain employs TRBV28 and TRBJ2-1, with 7 bases matching TRBD1. Germline trimming cut 6 bases from V and 4 bases from J; bases unmatched to any gene: 3. The length of the CDR3 is 13 residues. Germline V gene data show CDR1 as MDHEN and CDR2 as SYDVKM. In DNA, the CDR3 is TGTGCCAGCAGGTCGACAGGGTACAATGAGCAGTTCTTC. Protein: CASRSTGYNEQFF.

V and J are TRBV7-3 and TRBJ2-1; 9 bases are a match to TRBD1. With 5 bases clipped from V and 4 bases from J, the junction kept 6 bases outside the gene matches. Germline V gene data show CDR1 as SGHTA and CDR2 as FQGTGA. The length of the CDR3 is 15 residues. CDR3 loop: CASSVGQGQYNEQFF. CDR3 coding DNA: TGTGCCAGCAGCGTGGGACAGGGTCAGTACAATGAGCAGTTCTTC.

The sample holds a few counts of this clone. The rearrangement links TRBV12-5 to TRBJ1-2; the D gene is possibly TRBD1 (5 bases). This CDR3 region has 13 residues. V was cut by 6 bases and J by 4 bases, with 12 bases left in between. The germline CDR1 and CDR2 sequences are LGHNT and FRNRAP. Here the CDR3 reads CASGPGLIYGYTF. The CDR3 DNA follows: TGTGCTAGTGGCCCGGGACTGATCTATGGCTACACCTTC. The complete variable domain, with remaining parts taken from reference TRBV12-5 and TRBJ1-2, reads DARVTQTPRHKVTEMGQEVTMRCQPILGHNTVFWYRQTMMQGLELLAYFRNRAPLDDSGMPKDRFSAEMPDATLATLKIQPSEPRDSAVYFCASGPGLIYGYTFGSGTRLTVV.

V is TRBV2 and J is TRBJ2-5; D is possibly TRBD2 (7 bases). Germline V gene lookup returns CDR1 SNHLY and CDR2 FYNNEI. This CDR3 is built from 15 residues. Deletions cut 7 bases from V and 2 bases from J, with 17 bases between. The CDR3 DNA follows: TGTGCCAGCACGGCTTTGCGGGGGCCACAAGAGACCCAGTACTTC. It is translated as CASTALRGPQETQYF. The variable domain in full, with the rest retrieved from reference TRBV2 and TRBJ2-5, is EPEVTQTPSHQVTQMGQEVILRCVPISNHLYFYWYRQILGQKVEFLVSFYNNEISEKSEIFDDQFSVERPDGSNFTLKIRSTKLEDSAMYFCASTALRGPQETQYFGPGTRLLVL.

This clone occurred a few times. This chain connects TRBV6-5 to TRBJ1-4; D unresolved. Germline CDR1 and CDR2: MNHEY and SVGAGI. CDR3 size: 14 residues. V lost 8 bases and J 5 bases, leaving 15 bases between the germline ends. The CDR3 DNA reads as TGTGCCAGCGAGGCCGTACTAGGGAATGAAAAACTGTTTTTT. This sequence encodes CASEAVLGNEKLFF.

This chain joins TRBV11-3 and TRBJ2-3, with 8 bases fitting TRBD2. Unmatched junction bases numbered 7, after V lost 5 bases and J lost 0 bases. The CDR3 loop spans 16 amino acids. Germline V gene data show CDR1 as SGHNT and CDR2 as YENEEA. CDR3 amino acids: CASSPQRGLSTDTQYF. The CDR3 DNA is TGTGCCAGCAGCCCACAGCGGGGGCTGAGCACAGATACGCAGTATTTT.

This chain connects TRBV7-2 to TRBJ2-7, with D possibly being TRBD2 (5 bases). The germline CDR1 and CDR2 sequences are SGHTA and FQGNSA. V gave up 5 bases and J gave up 3 bases, with 14 bases separating them. This CDR3 comprises 14 residues. The CDR3 protein is CASSLQRTGYEQYF. CDR3 nucleotides: TGTGCCAGCAGCCTCCAACGGACTGGCTACGAGCAGTACTTC.

The rearrangement uses TRBV6-5 and TRBJ1-6; TRBD1 aligns across 7 bases. The length of the CDR3 is 13 residues. V was pared by 6 bases and J by 7 bases, with 3 bases of the junction left unmatched. Germline V gene lookup returns CDR1 MNHEY and CDR2 SVGAGI. The CDR3 spells CASSWDSNSPLHF. CDR3 nucleotide sequence: TGTGCCAGCAGCTGGGACAGCAATTCACCCCTCCACTTT.

The chain carries TRBV6-5 and TRBJ2-1; tentatively, D is TRBD1 (6 bases). There are 15 residues in the CDR3. V lost 10 bases, J lost 6 bases, and 22 bases lay in between. Germline CDR1 reads MNHEY; CDR2 reads SVGAGI. The CDR3 sequence is CATSREGGERNEQFF. DNA of the CDR3: TGTGCCACCTCCCGGGAAGGGGGTGAGCGCAATGAGCAGTTCTTC.

The rearrangement joins TRBV19 to TRBJ2-4; D may be TRBD1 (5 bases). CDR1 and CDR2 (germline): LNHDA, SQIVND (reference sequence). The CDR3 covers 15 residues. Between the trimmed V and J ends, which lost 4 bases and 1 base, there was a span of 11 bases. CDR3 sequence reads: CASSKGNGAKNIQYF. DNA of the CDR3: TGTGCCAGTAGTAAGGGGAACGGCGCCAAAAACATTCAGTACTTC.

V is TRBV6-2 or TRBV6-3 and J is TRBJ1-5, with a weak D call TRBD1 (5 bases). CDR1 MNHEY and CDR2 SVGEGT come from the germline V gene. The germline V and J ends were trimmed by 4 bases and 3 bases, with 16 bases remaining between them. The CDR3 is made up of 16 amino acids. The CDR3 bases are TGTGCCAGCAGTTTACCAACCGGGGGAGACAATCAGCCCCAGCATTTT. This codes for CASSLPTGGDNQPQHF.

By sample share, this clone is medium-sized. This sequence joins TRBV19 and TRBJ2-6; a weak D match, TRBD1 (8 bases). With 1 base removed from V and 2 bases from J, the gap between germline ends came to 21 bases. The germline CDR1 and CDR2 sequences are LNHDA and SQIVND (reference sequence). This CDR3 spans 20 amino acids. The CDR3 region has the DNA TGTGCCAGTAGTATAGGGCCACAGGGGGGGACCTGGGCTGGGGCCAACGTCCTGACTTTC. It codes for CASSIGPQGGTWAGANVLTF.

This clone has just a few counts. The rearrangement uses TRBV7-2 and TRBJ1-4; 9 nucleotides line up with TRBD1. V gave up 1 base and J gave up 7 bases; unmatched junction bases: 4. CDR1 SGHTA and CDR2 FQGNSA come from the germline V gene. This CDR3 has 15 amino acids. CDR3: CASSLVRTGAEKLFF. The CDR3 DNA follows: TGTGCCAGCAGCTTAGTAAGGACAGGGGCTGAAAAACTGTTTTTT.

V usage is TRBV6-5 and J usage is TRBJ1-1, with D possibly TRBD1 on 5 matching bases. V lost 6 bases to trimming and J lost 10 bases, with 12 bases between them. CDR3 size: 11 residues. Per the germline V gene, CDR1 is MNHEY and CDR2 is SVGAGI. The CDR3 DNA reads as TGTGCCAGCAGCCTCGGGGGGGGAGCTTTCTTT. Translated: CASSLGGGAFF.

The chain combines TRBV10-2 with TRBJ1-4; tentatively, D is TRBD1 (6 bases). The CDR3 is 12 residues long. V lost 10 bases and J 6 bases, leaving 12 bases between the germline ends. CDR1 is WSHSY and CDR2 is SAAADI in the germline V gene. CDR3 loop: CATAQGYEKLFF. In nucleotides, the CDR3 is TGCGCCACGGCGCAGGGGTATGAAAAACTGTTTTTT.

This chain connects TRBV18 to TRBJ1-2; D unresolved. CDR1 and CDR2 from the germline V gene are KGHSH and LQKENI. The CDR3 consists of 12 residues. V was cut by 9 bases and J by 8 bases, with 16 bases left in between. CDR3 in DNA: TGTGCCAGTTCAAGCCTGGAGGGAGGCTACACCTTC. Translating gives CASSSLEGGYTF.

This clone occurred a few times. V and J are TRBV10-3 and TRBJ1-1; 7 nucleotides match TRBD1. Germline-derived CDR1 and CDR2 are ENHRY and SYGVKD. V lost 3 bases, J lost 3 bases, and 4 bases stayed unmatched. The CDR3 length is 14 residues. Written as DNA, the CDR3 is TGTGCCATCAGTGACAGGGGGGCGGACACTGAAGCTTTCTTT. Translating it yields CAISDRGADTEAFF.

V is TRBV7-9 and J is TRBJ2-5; TRBD2 matches 13 bases. CDR1 is SEHNR, CDR2 FQNEAQ, per germline (reference sequence). V was clipped by 5 bases and J by 4 bases; unmatched bases: 4. The CDR3 is 15 amino acids. CDR3 residues: CASSPLAGGAETQYF. CDR3 sequence (DNA): TGTGCCAGCAGCCCACTAGCGGGGGGGGCAGAGACCCAGTACTTC.

The chain joins TRBV3-1 (or the pseudogene TRBV3-2) to TRBJ2-7; TRBD2 agrees at 8 bases. This CDR3 region has 14 residues. J gave up 7 bases and V 3 bases, and 8 bases lay outside the gene matches. Germline CDR1 and CDR2: LGHDT and YNNKEL (reference sequence). The CDR3 reads CASSQRGAAREQYF. The CDR3 nucleotides are TGTGCCAGCAGCCAGCGGGGGGCTGCGAGGGAGCAGTACTTC.